A selection of T cell receptor beta chains follows, all from one sample in a study of T-cell memory formation after mild COVID-19. TCRdb analysed the 5' RACE reads with MiXCR anew, one entry per CDR3 protein. The sample has roughly 250,000 distinct CDR3 sequences; about 15% are singletons. Specimen: PBMCs or a T cell subset sorted from them (not recorded which). All receptors derive from a man between 18 and 29 years old who had mild COVID-19 (a few samples of this study predate the infection). Cell type and time point are not known. CDR3s leave out the opening cysteine and the closing phenylalanine or tryptophan. The order of the fields is CDR3 length, V gene, CDR3 protein.

cdr3_length: 12; v_call: TRBV6-6; cdr3_aa: ASSLDRGSGELF
cdr3_length: 11; v_call: TRBV7-2; cdr3_aa: ASTTGGNIEAF
cdr3_length: 15; v_call: TRBV6-5; cdr3_aa: ASSYQNSGQGIYGYT
cdr3_length: 13; v_call: TRBV18; cdr3_aa: ASSQLTGGNQPQH
cdr3_length: 11; v_call: TRBV25-1; cdr3_aa: ASSEQDRGKLF
cdr3_length: 13; v_call: TRBV7-2; cdr3_aa: ASSFEPLDSYEQY
cdr3_length: 15; v_call: TRBV18; cdr3_aa: ASPPPGGGSGANVLT
cdr3_length: 13; v_call: TRBV6-2/TRBV6-3; cdr3_aa: ASSPLGRKNQPQH
cdr3_length: 12; v_call: TRBV11-2; cdr3_aa: ASSSRSGNYGYT
cdr3_length: 12; v_call: TRBV6-2/TRBV6-3; cdr3_aa: ASGTGASSYEQY
cdr3_length: 12; v_call: TRBV29-1; cdr3_aa: SVAPGEGGETQY
cdr3_length: 15; v_call: TRBV7-2; cdr3_aa: ASSTMDVGAVQETQY
cdr3_length: 12; v_call: TRBV5-1; cdr3_aa: ASSLGPPGNEQF
cdr3_length: 13; v_call: TRBV6-5; cdr3_aa: ASRLNREESEKLF
cdr3_length: 11; v_call: TRBV7-2; cdr3_aa: ASSLSEGRPQH
cdr3_length: 11; v_call: TRBV6-6; cdr3_aa: ASRDRDGYGYT
cdr3_length: 13; v_call: TRBV6-2/TRBV6-3; cdr3_aa: ASSSPPTGRYEQY
cdr3_length: 10; v_call: TRBV12-3/TRBV12-4; cdr3_aa: ASSPVTSGYT
cdr3_length: 11; v_call: TRBV25-1; cdr3_aa: ASQTGGGHGYT
cdr3_length: 12; v_call: TRBV9; cdr3_aa: ASSLGEAQNTQY
cdr3_length: 12; v_call: TRBV20-1; cdr3_aa: SARVLASEGKLF
cdr3_length: 12; v_call: TRBV11-2; cdr3_aa: ASSPTGGFNEQF
cdr3_length: 14; v_call: TRBV9; cdr3_aa: ASSVGGDSLGYGYT
cdr3_length: 12; v_call: TRBV7-6; cdr3_aa: ASSSTVPGNTIY
cdr3_length: 11; v_call: TRBV27; cdr3_aa: ASRRTMNTEAF
cdr3_length: 12; v_call: TRBV20-1; cdr3_aa: SARTIAGGNEQF
cdr3_length: 12; v_call: TRBV5-6; cdr3_aa: ASSLGLGGSPLH
cdr3_length: 12; v_call: TRBV4-2; cdr3_aa: ASSQKGGGQPQH
cdr3_length: 14; v_call: TRBV6-2/TRBV6-3; cdr3_aa: ASSYSMGQIQETQY
cdr3_length: 13; v_call: TRBV9; cdr3_aa: ASSANSGETGELF
cdr3_length: 11; v_call: TRBV12-3/TRBV12-4; cdr3_aa: ASSYAGAGTQY
cdr3_length: 11; v_call: TRBV6-2/TRBV6-3; cdr3_aa: ASREREDNEQF
cdr3_length: 15; v_call: TRBV4-1; cdr3_aa: ASSQERQGPNTDTQY
cdr3_length: 13; v_call: TRBV9; cdr3_aa: ASSARSPGTDTQY
cdr3_length: 13; v_call: TRBV4-2; cdr3_aa: ASSQDPTGSYEQY
cdr3_length: 14; v_call: TRBV7-2; cdr3_aa: ASSLVPSGGTDTQY
cdr3_length: 10; v_call: TRBV7-9; cdr3_aa: ASSFKNTEAF
cdr3_length: 14; v_call: TRBV28; cdr3_aa: ASSLRQAEGDQPQH
cdr3_length: 13; v_call: TRBV7-2; cdr3_aa: ASSETSGGAREQF
cdr3_length: 12; v_call: TRBV7-9; cdr3_aa: ASGSGGSYNEQF
cdr3_length: 12; v_call: TRBV20-1; cdr3_aa: SRGAQPPYNEQF
cdr3_length: 13; v_call: TRBV5-4; cdr3_aa: ASRVGQPNTGELF
cdr3_length: 12; v_call: TRBV6-5; cdr3_aa: ASSYLREDTEAF
cdr3_length: 12; v_call: TRBV5-1; cdr3_aa: ASSFRDTTGELF
cdr3_length: 10; v_call: TRBV28; cdr3_aa: ASSQKGQPQH
cdr3_length: 10; v_call: TRBV20-1; cdr3_aa: SATYSNQPQH
cdr3_length: 13; v_call: TRBV12-3/TRBV12-4; cdr3_aa: ASSFNGLGTGELF
cdr3_length: 12; v_call: TRBV7-2; cdr3_aa: ASSPFRVLDTQY
cdr3_length: 13; v_call: TRBV15; cdr3_aa: ATSRDSISTDTQY
cdr3_length: 13; v_call: TRBV7-9; cdr3_aa: ASSQGGTGAYEQY
cdr3_length: 12; v_call: TRBV5-1; cdr3_aa: ASSLEGQVTEAF
cdr3_length: 13; v_call: TRBV4-3; cdr3_aa: ASSQHTTGNYGYT
cdr3_length: 11; v_call: TRBV10-3; cdr3_aa: AITGTSTDTQY
cdr3_length: 12; v_call: TRBV4-2; cdr3_aa: ASSQVTGEGGYT
cdr3_length: 12; v_call: TRBV7-9; cdr3_aa: ASNPGQHTGELF
cdr3_length: 14; v_call: TRBV4-3; cdr3_aa: ASSQVSGSMNTEAF
cdr3_length: 14; v_call: TRBV5-1; cdr3_aa: ASSLAGGVNTGELF
cdr3_length: 9; v_call: TRBV7-2; cdr3_aa: ASTSTNEQF
cdr3_length: 13; v_call: TRBV5-1; cdr3_aa: ASSSTGGQSYGYT
cdr3_length: 14; v_call: TRBV9; cdr3_aa: ASSVLTSGGTDTQY